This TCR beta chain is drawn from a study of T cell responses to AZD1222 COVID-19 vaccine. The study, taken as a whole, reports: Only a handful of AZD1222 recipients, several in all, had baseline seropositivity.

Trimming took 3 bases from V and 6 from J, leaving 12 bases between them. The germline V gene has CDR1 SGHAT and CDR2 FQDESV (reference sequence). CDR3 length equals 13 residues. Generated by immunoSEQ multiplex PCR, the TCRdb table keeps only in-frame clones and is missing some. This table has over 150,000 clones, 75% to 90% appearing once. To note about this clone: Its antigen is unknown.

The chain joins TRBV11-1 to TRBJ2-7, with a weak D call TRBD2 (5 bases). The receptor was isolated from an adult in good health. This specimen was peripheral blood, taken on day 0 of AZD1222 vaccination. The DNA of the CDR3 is TGTGCCAGCAGCTTCGGAGGTTCTGGCGAGCAGTACTTC. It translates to CASSFGGSGEQYF.